This T cell receptor (beta chain) was sequenced for a study of blood T cell repertoires in COVID-19. Living in 24 US areas, the participants were between roughly 18 and 95 years of age. The V gene's germline CDR1 is LNHNV and CDR2 YYDKDF (reference sequence). Germline trimming cut 0 bases from V and 2 bases from J; bases unmatched to any gene: 1. CDR3 size: 15 residues. Only in-frame clones appear in the TCRdb table, and some are missing; sequencing was by immunoSEQ multiplex PCR. The sample includes fewer than 350,000 clones, 89% of them seen just once. This receptor was identified in a woman aged 40-49 years who had recovered from COVID-19. This chain connects TRBV15 to TRBJ2-1, with TRBD1 matching 7 bases. The specimen sequenced was PBMCs or T cells enriched from blood (not recorded which). As DNA, the CDR3 is TGTGCCACCAGCAGAGAAACAGGGGCCTACAATGAGCAGTTCTTC. Translated, it gives CATSRETGAYNEQFF.